The 27 T cell receptor beta chains in this list originate from one sample, sequenced in a study of cytomegalovirus exposure and HLA in healthy donors. Clones were read by immunoSEQ multiplex PCR, and TCRdb kept only the in-frame ones, dropping some. The table lists about 150,000 clones, about 86% of them singletons. The sample consisted of PBMCs. These receptors came from a human donor in good health.

J is TRBJ2-7 and V is TRBV30, with D perhaps matching TRBD2 (6 bases). The CDR3 is made up of 14 amino acids. The ends were cut back, 4 bases at V and 0 bases at J, with 13 bases in the middle. CDR1 is GTSNPN and CDR2 is SVGIG in the germline V gene (reference sequence). The CDR3 coding sequence is TGTGCCTGGAAGGGGAGGAGGTACTCCTACGAGCAGTACTTC. Translated: CAWKGRRYSYEQYF.

This clone was seen a few times. CDR3: CASSVGGRGSMDEQYF. DNA for the CDR3: TGTGCCAGCAGCGTAGGTGGGAGGGGAAGTATGGACGAGCAGTACTTC. This chain connects TRBV9 to TRBJ2-7, with TRBD2 identical over 7 bases. The CDR3 sequence is 16 residues long. V lost 0 bases to trimming and J lost 5 bases; unmatched junction nucleotides: 11. In germline, CDR1 is SGDLS, CDR2 YYNGEE.

This clone was seen a single time. This chain connects TRBV4-1 to TRBJ2-7; D is perhaps TRBD2 (6 bases). Trimming removed 4 bases at V and 0 bases at J, with 16 bases between. This CDR3 is built from 16 residues. Germline-derived CDR1 and CDR2 are MGHRA and YSYEKL. The CDR3, as DNA: TGCGCCAGCAGCCCCCTTGGCCGGGGGTCCTCCTACGAGCAGTACTTC. The encoded protein is CASSPLGRGSSYEQYF.

The chain couples TRBV28 to TRBJ2-2, with D perhaps TRBD1 (5 bases). V was pared by 4 bases and J by 2 bases, with 11 bases between. This CDR3 is 15 amino acids long. Per the germline V gene, CDR1 is MDHEN and CDR2 is SYDVKM. CDR3 DNA sequence: TGTGCCAGCAGTTCGGCAGGGCTTAACACCGGGGAGCTGTTTTTT. Protein product: CASSSAGLNTGELFF.

This clone appeared a few times. This rearrangement joins TRBV6-1 to TRBJ1-1; D unclear. V lost 10 bases to trimming and J lost 3 bases, with 15 bases between them. There are 13 residues in the CDR3. Germline lookup yields CDR1 MNHNS and CDR2 SASEGT. The CDR3 DNA sequence: TGTGCCACCATAGACACGCAGCACACTGAAGCTTTCTTT. Its protein is CATIDTQHTEAFF.

CDR3 residues: CASSRQGRNYGYTF. Here the CDR3 DNA reads TGTGCCAGCAGCCGACAGGGGCGCAACTATGGCTACACCTTC. This sequence joins TRBV5-6 and TRBJ1-2, with TRBD1 matching 8 bases. V was pared by 4 bases and J by 2 bases, with 4 bases of the junction left unmatched. The germline V gene encodes CDR1 SGHDT and CDR2 YYEEEE. CDR3 length equals 14 residues.

The V gene is TRBV6-5, the J gene TRBJ1-5; the D is unclear. Trimming stripped 6 bases from V and 7 bases from J, with 16 bases between. The CDR3 runs to 14 residues. Germline lookup yields CDR1 MNHEY and CDR2 SVGAGI. Here the CDR3 reads CASRPSIAVQPQHF. CDR3 in DNA: TGTGCCAGCAGGCCTAGTATCGCTGTCCAGCCCCAGCATTTT.

The rearrangement joins TRBV10-2 to TRBJ1-2; D perhaps matches TRBD1 (6 bases). The CDR3 has 14 residues. The V end lost 3 bases, the J end lost 8 bases, and 16 bases lay between the germline ends. The germline V gene has CDR1 WSHSY and CDR2 SAAADI. CDR3: CASSEFLAGAGYTF. DNA of the CDR3: TGCGCCAGCAGTGAATTTTTGGCAGGGGCGGGCTACACCTTC.

This clone turned up a few times. This chain joins TRBV2 and TRBJ1-5; unclear D gene. Trimming removed 5 bases from V and 0 bases from J, with 8 bases in between. Germline CDR1 is SNHLY and CDR2 is FYNNEI. CDR3 length equals 14 residues. In DNA, the CDR3 is TGTGCCAGCAGTCCCACTTATAGCAATCAGCCCCAGCATTTT. This sequence encodes CASSPTYSNQPQHF.

This chain links TRBV21-1 with TRBJ1-2; the table gives TRBD1 as D, unverified against the DNA. TRBV21-1 is classified as a pseudogene. The CDR3 spans 13 residues. The CDR3 region has the DNA TGTGCCAGCAGCATTACAGGGCTCTATGGCTACACCTTC. Protein: CASSITGLYGYTF.

This chain uses TRBV9 with TRBJ2-2, with TRBD1 matching over 8 bases. Losses at the gene ends were 5 bases for V and 6 bases for J; bases not matched to a gene: 12. The germline V gene has CDR1 SGDLS and CDR2 YYNGEE. The CDR3 has 16 residues. CDR3 loop: CASSAAGGSVAGELFF. The CDR3 DNA reads TGTGCCAGCAGTGCGGCAGGGGGCTCAGTAGCCGGGGAGCTGTTTTTT.

The rearrangement links TRBV6-5 to TRBJ2-7, with TRBD2 matching over 7 bases. V was clipped by 0 bases and J by 6 bases; unmatched bases: 11. Germline values: CDR1 MNHEY, CDR2 SVGAGI. The length of the CDR3 is 16 residues. The CDR3 coding sequence is TGTGCCAGCAGTTACTCGGGGAGGGTCCGGACTCCCGAGCAGTACTTC. Its protein is CASSYSGRVRTPEQYF.

The chain combines TRBV5-1 with TRBJ2-6, with D perhaps TRBD2 (6 bases). Trimming cost V 4 bases and J 0 bases, with 8 bases left between them. CDR1 is SGHRS and CDR2 is YFSETQ in the germline V gene. CDR3 size: 15 residues. CDR3: CASSRGDSGANVLTF. As DNA, the CDR3 is TGCGCCAGCAGCCGCGGGGACTCTGGGGCCAACGTCCTGACTTTC.

This clone has more than one count but fewer than ten. The chain has TRBV18 and TRBJ2-6; D may be TRBD1 (6 bases). The CDR3 length is 12 residues. V was shortened by 5 bases and J by 10 bases, with 9 bases between the two germline ends. Per germline, CDR1 KGHSH and CDR2 LQKENI. The CDR3 DNA sequence: TGTGCCAGCTCAGCGGACAGTAACGTCCTGACTTTC. It encodes CASSADSNVLTF.

CDR3 nucleotide sequence: TGTGCCAGCAGCTTGTCCGGGACAGGGTTACTAGGCTACACCTTC. Its protein is CASSLSGTGLLGYTF. V is TRBV5-4 and J is TRBJ1-2; 9 bases are a match to TRBD1. Germline V CDR1 and CDR2: SGHNT, YYREEE (reference sequence). The V gene end was trimmed by 1 base and the J gene end by 8 bases; junction bases not matched to a gene: 9. The CDR3 loop spans 15 amino acids.

This sequence joins TRBV28 and TRBJ1-4, with D unresolved. The CDR3 covers 14 residues. Between the trimmed V and J ends, which lost 5 bases and 4 bases, there was a span of 11 bases. Germline-derived CDR1 and CDR2 are MDHEN and SYDVKM. CDR3 sequence (DNA): TGTGCCAGCAGTGTGGCGGGCTTTAATGAAAAACTGTTTTTT. Translated: CASSVAGFNEKLFF.

The CDR3 coding sequence is TGTGCCAGGGACAGGGGGCGGACCACTGAAGCTTTCTTT. Protein sequence: CARDRGRTTEAFF. This chain uses TRBV2 with TRBJ1-1; 11 bases are shared with TRBD1. In germline, CDR1 is SNHLY, CDR2 FYNNEI. The CDR3 contains 13 residues. V was clipped by 9 bases and J by 4 bases; unmatched bases: 4. Looking up the rest from reference TRBV2 and TRBJ1-1 gives the full variable domain: EPEVTQTPSHQVTQMGQEVILRCVPISNHLYFYWYRQILGQKVEFLVSFYNNEISEKSEIFDDQFSVERPDGSNFTLKIRSTKLEDSAMYFCARDRGRTTEAFFGQGTRLTVV.

This sequence joins TRBV10-3 and TRBJ1-1; no reliable D call. CDR3 length equals 13 residues. V was shortened by 6 bases and J by 1 base, with 9 bases between the two germline ends. Germline V lookup: CDR1 ENHRY, CDR2 SYGVKD. The CDR3 sequence is CAIRERQNTEAFF. The CDR3 region has the DNA TGTGCCATCAGAGAAAGACAGAACACTGAAGCTTTCTTT.

The gene calls are TRBV11-2 and TRBJ2-2, with 8 nucleotides matching TRBD2. The CDR3 totals 15 residues. V dropped 3 bases and J dropped 5; count of bases not matched to a gene: 5. Germline V gives CDR1 SGHAT, CDR2 FQNNGV. The CDR3, as DNA: TGTGCCAGCAGCTTCGGGACTAGGTATACCGGGGAGCTGTTTTTT. The encoded protein is CASSFGTRYTGELFF.

The gene calls are TRBV5-6 and TRBJ1-2; D gene uncertain. From germline, CDR1 is SGHDT and CDR2 YYEEEE. V lost 2 bases to trimming and J lost 5 bases, with 16 bases between them. CDR3 length equals 15 residues. Here the CDR3 reads CASSFGIGSSYGYTF. In DNA form, the CDR3 reads TGTGCCAGCAGCTTCGGGATAGGGAGCTCTTATGGCTACACCTTC.

V and J are TRBV15 and TRBJ2-1; 11 nucleotides align to TRBD2. J lost 0 bases, V lost 1 base, and 2 bases had no gene match. The CDR3 length is 17 residues. Germline CDR1 is LNHNV and CDR2 is YYDKDF (reference sequence). The DNA for the CDR3 is TGTGCCACCAGCAGAGGACTAGCGGGAAGCTCCTACAATGAGCAGTTCTTC. Encoded protein: CATSRGLAGSSYNEQFF.

About this clone: One junction end does not reproduce the germline sequence, and a read error may be involved. The CDR3 reads CSALQGLGVDF. The CDR3 region has the DNA TGCAGTGCACTACAGGGATTGGGGGTTGACTTT. This chain joins TRBV20-1 and TRBJ1-1, with D possibly being TRBD1 (6 bases). The germline V gene encodes CDR1 DFQATT and CDR2 SNEGSKA (reference sequence). This CDR3 is 11 amino acids long.

The chain links TRBV5-1 to TRBJ2-5; 8 bases agree with TRBD2. CDR1 is SGHRS, CDR2 YFSETQ, per germline. V lost 8 bases and J lost 5; bases outside the gene matches: 14. The CDR3 has 15 amino acids. The CDR3 sequence is CASIPGGAHGETQYF. CDR3 nucleotide sequence: TGCGCCAGTATCCCGGGGGGGGCCCATGGCGAGACCCAGTACTTC.

V is TRBV27 and J is TRBJ2-5; D unresolved. The CDR3 totals 13 residues. Trimming removed 2 bases at V and 1 base at J, with 5 bases between. The V gene's germline CDR1 is MNHEY and CDR2 SMNVEV (reference sequence). This CDR3 reads CASSLNSQETQYF. The CDR3 DNA is TGTGCCAGCAGTTTAAACAGCCAAGAGACCCAGTACTTC.

The chain joins TRBV27 to TRBJ2-2; a possible D gene is TRBD1 (6 bases). Germline CDR1 MNHEY, CDR2 SMNVEV (reference sequence). CDR3 length: 14 residues. The V end lost 6 bases, the J end lost 5 bases, and 13 bases lay between the germline ends. The CDR3 DNA is TGTGCCAGCAGCACAGGGTGGAATACCGGGGAGCTGTTTTTT. Translation gives CASSTGWNTGELFF.

This clone came up once. The chain is built from TRBV7-9 and TRBJ2-4, with 12 positions matching TRBD2. This CDR3 region has 16 residues. The V and J ends lost 1 base and 4 bases, in that order; junction bases with no gene match: 2. Germline V gives CDR1 SEHNR, CDR2 FQNEAQ (reference sequence). The chain's CDR3 is CASSLELAGGKNIQYF. The CDR3 DNA follows: TGTGCCAGCAGCTTAGAACTAGCGGGGGGTAAAAACATTCAGTACTTC.

The chain recombines TRBV5-4 with TRBJ1-3, with unresolved D. V dropped 3 bases and J dropped 0 bases, with 4 bases sitting between them. CDR3 length: 13 residues. The V gene's germline CDR1 is SGHNT and CDR2 YYREEE (reference sequence). For the CDR3, the DNA is TGTGCCAGCAGCTCGTTCTCTGGAAACACCATATATTTT. Translated, it gives CASSSFSGNTIYF.